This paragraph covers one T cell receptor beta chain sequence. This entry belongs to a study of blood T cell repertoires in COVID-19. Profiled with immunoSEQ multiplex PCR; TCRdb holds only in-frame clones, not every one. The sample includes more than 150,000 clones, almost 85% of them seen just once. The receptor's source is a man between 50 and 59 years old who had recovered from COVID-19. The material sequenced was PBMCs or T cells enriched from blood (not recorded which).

CDR3 region: CASSLGALSGNTIYF. CDR3 bases: TGCGCCAGCAGCTTAGGAGCACTCTCTGGAAACACCATATATTTT. V is TRBV5-1 and J is TRBJ1-3, with D uncertain. Trimming removed 2 bases at V and 0 bases at J, with 9 bases between. The length of the CDR3 is 15 residues. CDR1 is SGHRS, CDR2 YFSETQ, per germline. Complete variable domain (other parts from reference TRBV5-1 and TRBJ1-3): KAGVTQTPRYLIKTRGQQVTLSCSPISGHRSVSWYQQTPGQGLQFLFEYFSETQRNKGNFPGRFSGRQFSNSRSEMNVSTLELGDSALYLCASSLGALSGNTIYFGEGSWLTVV.